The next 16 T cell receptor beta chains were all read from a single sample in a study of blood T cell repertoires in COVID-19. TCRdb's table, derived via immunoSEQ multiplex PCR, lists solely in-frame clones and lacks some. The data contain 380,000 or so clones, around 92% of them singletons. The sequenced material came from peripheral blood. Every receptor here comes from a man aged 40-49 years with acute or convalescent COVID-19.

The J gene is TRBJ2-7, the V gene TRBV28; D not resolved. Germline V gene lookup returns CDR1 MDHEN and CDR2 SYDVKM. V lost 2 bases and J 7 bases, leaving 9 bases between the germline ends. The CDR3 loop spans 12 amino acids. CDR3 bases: TGTGCCAGCAGTTTACAGGCTCGGGAGCAGTACTTC. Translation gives CASSLQAREQYF.

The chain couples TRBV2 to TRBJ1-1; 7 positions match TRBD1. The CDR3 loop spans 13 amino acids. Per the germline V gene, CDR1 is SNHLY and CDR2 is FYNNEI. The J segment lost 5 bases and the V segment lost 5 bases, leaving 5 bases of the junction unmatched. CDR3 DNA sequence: TGTGCCAGCAGTAGACAGGGAGGTACTGAAGCTTTCTTT. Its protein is CASSRQGGTEAFF.

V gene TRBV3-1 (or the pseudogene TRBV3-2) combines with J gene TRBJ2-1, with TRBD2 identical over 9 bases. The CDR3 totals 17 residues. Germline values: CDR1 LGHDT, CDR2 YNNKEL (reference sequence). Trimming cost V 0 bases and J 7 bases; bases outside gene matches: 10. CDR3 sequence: CASSQEGPSGILNEQFF. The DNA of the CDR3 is TGTGCCAGCAGCCAAGAAGGCCCTAGCGGGATCCTAAATGAGCAGTTCTTC.

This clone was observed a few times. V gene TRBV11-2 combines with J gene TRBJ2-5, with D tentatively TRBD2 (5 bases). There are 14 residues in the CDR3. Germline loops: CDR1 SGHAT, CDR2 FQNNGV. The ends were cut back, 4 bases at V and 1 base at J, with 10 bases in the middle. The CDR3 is CASSSGLGQETQYF. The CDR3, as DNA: TGTGCCAGCAGCTCTGGACTGGGCCAAGAGACCCAGTACTTC.

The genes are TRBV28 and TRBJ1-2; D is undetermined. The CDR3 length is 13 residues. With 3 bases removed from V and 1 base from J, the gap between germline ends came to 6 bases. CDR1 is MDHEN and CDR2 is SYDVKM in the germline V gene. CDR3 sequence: CASSFENNYGYTF. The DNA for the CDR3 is TGTGCCAGCAGTTTCGAGAATAACTATGGCTACACCTTC.

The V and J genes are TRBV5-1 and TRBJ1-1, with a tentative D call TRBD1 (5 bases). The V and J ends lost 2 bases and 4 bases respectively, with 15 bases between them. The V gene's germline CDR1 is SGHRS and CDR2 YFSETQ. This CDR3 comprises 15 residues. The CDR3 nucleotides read TGCGCCAGCAGCTTCGTCCTCACGGGGGGCACTGAAGCTTTCTTT. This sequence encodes CASSFVLTGGTEAFF. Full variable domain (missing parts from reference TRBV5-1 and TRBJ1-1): KAGVTQTPRYLIKTRGQQVTLSCSPISGHRSVSWYQQTPGQGLQFLFEYFSETQRNKGNFPGRFSGRQFSNSRSEMNVSTLELGDSALYLCASSFVLTGGTEAFFGQGTRLTVV.

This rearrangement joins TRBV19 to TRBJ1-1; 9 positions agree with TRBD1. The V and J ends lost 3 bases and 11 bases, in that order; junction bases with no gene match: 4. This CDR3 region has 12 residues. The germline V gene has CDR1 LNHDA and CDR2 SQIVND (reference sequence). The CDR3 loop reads CASSIGTGTAFF. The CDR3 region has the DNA TGTGCCAGTAGTATTGGGACAGGGACGGCTTTCTTT. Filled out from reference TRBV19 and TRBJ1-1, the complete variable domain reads DGGITQSPKYLFRKEGQNVTLSCEQNLNHDAMYWYRQDPGQGLRLIYYSQIVNDFQKGDIAEGYSVSREKKESFPLTVTSAQKNPTAFYLCASSIGTGTAFFGQGTRLTVV.

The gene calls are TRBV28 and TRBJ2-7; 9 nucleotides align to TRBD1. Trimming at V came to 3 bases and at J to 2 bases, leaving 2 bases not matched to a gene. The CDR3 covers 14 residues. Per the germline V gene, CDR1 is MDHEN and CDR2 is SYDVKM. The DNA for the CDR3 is TGTGCCAGCAGTTTTTGGGACAGGGCCTACGAGCAGTACTTC. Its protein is CASSFWDRAYEQYF.

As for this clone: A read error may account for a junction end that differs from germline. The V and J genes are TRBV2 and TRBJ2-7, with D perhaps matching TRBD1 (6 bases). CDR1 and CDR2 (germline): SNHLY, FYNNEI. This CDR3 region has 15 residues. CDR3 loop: CASSGTETGSNEQYF. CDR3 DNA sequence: TGTGCCAGCAGCGGGACGGAGACAGGCTCCAACGAGCAGTACTTC. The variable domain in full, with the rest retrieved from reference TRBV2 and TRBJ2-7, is EPEVTQTPSHQVTQMGQEVILRCVPISNHLYFYWYRQILGQKVEFLVSFYNNEISEKSEIFDDQFSVERPDGSNFTLKIRSTKLEDSAMYFCASSGTETGSNEQYFGPGTRLTVT.

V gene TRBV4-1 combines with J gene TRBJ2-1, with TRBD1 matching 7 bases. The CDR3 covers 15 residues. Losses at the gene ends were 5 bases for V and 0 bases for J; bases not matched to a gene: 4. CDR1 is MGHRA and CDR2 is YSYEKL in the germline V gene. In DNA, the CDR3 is TGCGCCAGCAGCTGGGACAGCGGCTCCTACAATGAGCAGTTCTTC. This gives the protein CASSWDSGSYNEQFF.

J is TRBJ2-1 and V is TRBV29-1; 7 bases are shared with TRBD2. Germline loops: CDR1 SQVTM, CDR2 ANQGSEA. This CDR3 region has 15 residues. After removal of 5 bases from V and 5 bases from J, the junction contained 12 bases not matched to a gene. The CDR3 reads CSVRSASGTHNEQFF. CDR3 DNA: TGCAGCGTTCGATCGGCTAGCGGAACTCACAATGAGCAGTTCTTC.

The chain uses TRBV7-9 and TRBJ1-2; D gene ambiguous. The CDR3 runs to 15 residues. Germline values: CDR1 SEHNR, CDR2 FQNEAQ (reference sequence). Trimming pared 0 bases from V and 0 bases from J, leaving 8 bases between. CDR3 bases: TGTGCCAGCAGCTTAGCGCACAGCCCTAACTATGGCTACACCTTC. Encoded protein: CASSLAHSPNYGYTF.

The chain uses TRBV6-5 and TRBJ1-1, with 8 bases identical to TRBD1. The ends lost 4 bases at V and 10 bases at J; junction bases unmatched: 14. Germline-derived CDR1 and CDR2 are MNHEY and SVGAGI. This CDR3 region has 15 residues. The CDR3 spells CASSSAQRTGRGAFF. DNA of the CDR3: TGTGCCAGCAGTTCCGCTCAACGGACAGGGCGGGGAGCTTTCTTT.

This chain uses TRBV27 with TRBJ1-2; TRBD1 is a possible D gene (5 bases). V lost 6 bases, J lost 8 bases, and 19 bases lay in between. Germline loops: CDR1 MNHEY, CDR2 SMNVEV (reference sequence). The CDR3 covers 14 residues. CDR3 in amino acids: CASRPGGGSYGYTF. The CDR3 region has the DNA TGTGCCAGCAGACCGGGGGGAGGATCCTACGGCTACACCTTC.

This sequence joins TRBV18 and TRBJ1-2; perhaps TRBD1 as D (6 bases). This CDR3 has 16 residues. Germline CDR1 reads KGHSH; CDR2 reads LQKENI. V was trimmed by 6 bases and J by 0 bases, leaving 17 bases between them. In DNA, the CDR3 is TGTGCCAGCTCTCCCGGGACACCCGTAGCTAACTATGGCTACACCTTC. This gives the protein CASSPGTPVANYGYTF.

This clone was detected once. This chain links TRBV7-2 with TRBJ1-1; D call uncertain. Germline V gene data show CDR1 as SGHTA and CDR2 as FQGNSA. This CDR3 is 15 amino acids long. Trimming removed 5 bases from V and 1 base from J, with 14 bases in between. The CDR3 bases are TGTGCCAGCAGCCAAAACGGTCTTCCGAACACTGAAGCTTTCTTT. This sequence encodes CASSQNGLPNTEAFF.